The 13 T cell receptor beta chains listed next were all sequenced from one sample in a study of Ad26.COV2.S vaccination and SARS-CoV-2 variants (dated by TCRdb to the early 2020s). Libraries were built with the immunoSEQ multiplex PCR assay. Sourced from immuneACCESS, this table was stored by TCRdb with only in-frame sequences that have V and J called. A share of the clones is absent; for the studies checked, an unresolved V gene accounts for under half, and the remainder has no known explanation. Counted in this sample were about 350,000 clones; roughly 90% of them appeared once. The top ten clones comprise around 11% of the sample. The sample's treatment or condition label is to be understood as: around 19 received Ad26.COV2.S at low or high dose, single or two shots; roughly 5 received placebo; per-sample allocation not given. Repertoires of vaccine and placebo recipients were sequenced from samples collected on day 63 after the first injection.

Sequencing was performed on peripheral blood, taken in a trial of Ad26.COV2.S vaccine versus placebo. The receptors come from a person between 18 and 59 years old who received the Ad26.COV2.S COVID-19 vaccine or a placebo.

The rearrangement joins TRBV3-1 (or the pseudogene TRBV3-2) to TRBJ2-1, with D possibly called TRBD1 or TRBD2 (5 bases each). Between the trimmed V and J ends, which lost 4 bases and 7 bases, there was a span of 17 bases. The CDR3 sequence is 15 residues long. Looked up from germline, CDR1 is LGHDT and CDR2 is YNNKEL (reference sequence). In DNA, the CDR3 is TGTGCCAGCAGCCGCTTGCTGGGGGTGGGGAATGAGCAGTTCTTC. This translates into CASSRLLGVGNEQFF.

The CDR3, as DNA: TGCGCCAGCAGCCAAGATCCCAGCGGGAGGTCCTACAATGAGCAGTTCTTC. Protein: CASSQDPSGRSYNEQFF. The chain uses TRBV4-3 and TRBJ2-1; 9 bases are shared with TRBD2. The ends lost 0 bases at V and 1 base at J; junction bases unmatched: 4. CDR1 LGHNA and CDR2 YSLEER come from the germline V gene. This CDR3 comprises 17 residues.

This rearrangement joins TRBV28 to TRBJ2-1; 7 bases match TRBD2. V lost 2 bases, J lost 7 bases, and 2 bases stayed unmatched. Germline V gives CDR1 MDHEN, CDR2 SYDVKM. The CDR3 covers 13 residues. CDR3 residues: CASSLVRGNEQFF. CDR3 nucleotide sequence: TGTGCCAGCAGTTTAGTGCGGGGGAATGAGCAGTTCTTC.

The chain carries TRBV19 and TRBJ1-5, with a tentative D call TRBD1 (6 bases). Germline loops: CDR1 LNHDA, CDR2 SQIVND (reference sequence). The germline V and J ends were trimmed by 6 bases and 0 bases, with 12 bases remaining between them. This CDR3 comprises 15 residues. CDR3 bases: TGTGCCAGTAGCCTCGGACAGAATAGCAATCAGCCCCAGCATTTT. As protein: CASSLGQNSNQPQHF.

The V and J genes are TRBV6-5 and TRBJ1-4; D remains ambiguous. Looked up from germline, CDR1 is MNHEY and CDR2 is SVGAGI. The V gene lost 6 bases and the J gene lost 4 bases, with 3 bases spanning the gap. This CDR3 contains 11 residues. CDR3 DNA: TGTGCCAGCAGGGATAATGAAAAACTGTTTTTT. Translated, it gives CASRDNEKLFF.

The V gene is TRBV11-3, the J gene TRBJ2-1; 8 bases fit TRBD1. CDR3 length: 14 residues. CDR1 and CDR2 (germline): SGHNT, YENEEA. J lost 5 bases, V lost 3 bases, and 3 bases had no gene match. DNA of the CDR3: TGTGCCAGCAGCTTCCGACAGGGGAACAATGAGCAGTTCTTC. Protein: CASSFRQGNNEQFF.

CDR3 amino acids: CASTAVGVTGELFF. CDR3 DNA: TGTGCCAGCACCGCGGTAGGGGTAACCGGGGAGCTGTTTTTT. The V gene is TRBV7-2, the J gene TRBJ2-2; a possible D gene is TRBD1 (5 bases). Germline CDR1 reads SGHTA; CDR2 reads FQGNSA. The CDR3 contains 14 residues. V was pared by 7 bases and J by 5 bases, with 14 bases between. The whole variable domain, remainder taken from reference TRBV7-2 and TRBJ2-2, is GAGVSQSPSNKVTEKGKDVELRCDPISGHTALYWYRQSLGQGLEFLIYFQGNSAPDKSGLPSDRFSAERTGGSVSTLTIQRTQQEDSAVYLCASTAVGVTGELFFGEGSRLTVL.

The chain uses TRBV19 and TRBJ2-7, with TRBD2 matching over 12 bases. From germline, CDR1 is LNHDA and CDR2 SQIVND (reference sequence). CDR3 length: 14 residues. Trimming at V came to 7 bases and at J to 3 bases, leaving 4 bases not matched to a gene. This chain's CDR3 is CASTRTSGDYEQYF. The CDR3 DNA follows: TGTGCCAGTACCCGGACTAGCGGGGACTACGAGCAGTACTTC.

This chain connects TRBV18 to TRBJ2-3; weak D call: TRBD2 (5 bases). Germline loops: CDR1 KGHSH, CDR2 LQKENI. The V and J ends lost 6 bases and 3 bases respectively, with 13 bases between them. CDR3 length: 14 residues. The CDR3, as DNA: TGTGCCAGCTCGAGGAGAGCGGAAACAGATACGCAGTATTTT. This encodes CASSRRAETDTQYF.

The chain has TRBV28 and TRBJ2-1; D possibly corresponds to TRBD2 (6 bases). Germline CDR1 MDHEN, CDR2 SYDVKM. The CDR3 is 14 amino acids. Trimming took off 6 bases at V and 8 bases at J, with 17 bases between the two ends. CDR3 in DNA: TGTGCCAGCAGCGTCCCCACTAGCTCCCATGAGCAGTTCTTC. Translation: CASSVPTSSHEQFF.

The CDR3 region is CASSVAHLPYEQYF. CDR3 bases: TGTGCCAGCAGCGTAGCCCACCTCCCCTACGAGCAGTACTTC. This chain uses TRBV9 with TRBJ2-7; D is unclear. CDR1 SGDLS and CDR2 YYNGEE come from the germline V gene. Trimming removed 0 bases at V and 2 bases at J, with 9 bases between. The CDR3 has 14 amino acids.

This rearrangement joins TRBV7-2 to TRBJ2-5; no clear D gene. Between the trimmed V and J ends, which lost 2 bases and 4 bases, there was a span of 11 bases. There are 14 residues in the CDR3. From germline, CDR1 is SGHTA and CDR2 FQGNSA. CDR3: CASSLRAGRETQYF. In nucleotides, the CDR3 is TGTGCCAGCAGCTTACGAGCAGGTCGAGAGACCCAGTACTTC.

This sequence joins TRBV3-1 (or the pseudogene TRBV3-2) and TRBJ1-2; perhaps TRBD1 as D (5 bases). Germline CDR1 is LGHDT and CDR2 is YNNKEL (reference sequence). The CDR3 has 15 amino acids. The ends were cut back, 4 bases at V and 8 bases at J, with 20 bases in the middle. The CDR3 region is CASSPRQQILGGYTF. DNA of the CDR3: TGTGCCAGCAGCCCGAGACAGCAAATCCTGGGAGGCTACACCTTC.